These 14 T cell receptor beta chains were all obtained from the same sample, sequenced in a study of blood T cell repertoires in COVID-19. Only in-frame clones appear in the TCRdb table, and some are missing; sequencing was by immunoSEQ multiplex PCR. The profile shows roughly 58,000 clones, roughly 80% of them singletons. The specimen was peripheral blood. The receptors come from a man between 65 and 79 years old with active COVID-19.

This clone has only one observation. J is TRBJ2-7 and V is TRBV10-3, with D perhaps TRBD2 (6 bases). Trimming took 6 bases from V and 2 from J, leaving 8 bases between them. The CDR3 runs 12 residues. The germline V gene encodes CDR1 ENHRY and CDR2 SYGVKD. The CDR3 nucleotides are TGTGCCATCAGGGCGGGGCCCTACGAGCAGTACTTC. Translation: CAIRAGPYEQYF.

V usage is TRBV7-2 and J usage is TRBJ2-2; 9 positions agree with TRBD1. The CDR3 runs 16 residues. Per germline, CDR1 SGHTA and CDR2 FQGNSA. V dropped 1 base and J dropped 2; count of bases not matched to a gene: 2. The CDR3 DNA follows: TGTGCCAGCAGCTTAGACAGGGGGCGCAACACCGGGGAGCTGTTTTTT. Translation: CASSLDRGRNTGELFF. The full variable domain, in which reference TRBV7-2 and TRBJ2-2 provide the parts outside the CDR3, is GAGVSQSPSNKVTEKGKDVELRCDPISGHTALYWYRQSLGQGLEFLIYFQGNSAPDKSGLPSDRFSAERTGGSVSTLTIQRTQQEDSAVYLCASSLDRGRNTGELFFGEGSRLTVL.

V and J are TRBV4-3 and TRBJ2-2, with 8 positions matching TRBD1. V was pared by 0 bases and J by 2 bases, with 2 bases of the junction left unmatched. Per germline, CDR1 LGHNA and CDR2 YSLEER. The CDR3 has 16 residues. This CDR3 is CASSQDRGHNTGELFF. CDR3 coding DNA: TGCGCCAGCAGCCAAGACAGGGGGCATAACACCGGGGAGCTGTTTTTT.

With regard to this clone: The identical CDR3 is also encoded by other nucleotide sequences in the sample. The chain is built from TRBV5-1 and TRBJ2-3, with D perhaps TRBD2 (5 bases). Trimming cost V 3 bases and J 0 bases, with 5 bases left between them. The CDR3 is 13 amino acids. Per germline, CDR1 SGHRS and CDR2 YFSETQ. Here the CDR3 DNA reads TGCGCCAGCAGCTCGGGGAGCACAGATACGCAGTATTTT. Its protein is CASSSGSTDTQYF.

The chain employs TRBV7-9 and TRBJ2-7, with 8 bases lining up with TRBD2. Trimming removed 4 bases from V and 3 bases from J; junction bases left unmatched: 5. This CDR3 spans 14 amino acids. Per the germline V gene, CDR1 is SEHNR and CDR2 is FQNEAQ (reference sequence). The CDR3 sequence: CASSSAGVNYEQYF. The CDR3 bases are TGTGCCAGCAGCTCAGCGGGAGTTAACTACGAGCAGTACTTC.

This CDR3 reads CASSDGQGAGELFF. CDR3 DNA: TGCGCCAGCAGCGATGGACAGGGGGCCGGGGAGCTGTTTTTT. V gene TRBV5-1 combines with J gene TRBJ2-2; 10 bases are shared with TRBD1. J lost 6 bases, V lost 4 bases, and 3 bases had no gene match. The CDR3 runs to 14 residues. Germline V lookup: CDR1 SGHRS, CDR2 YFSETQ.

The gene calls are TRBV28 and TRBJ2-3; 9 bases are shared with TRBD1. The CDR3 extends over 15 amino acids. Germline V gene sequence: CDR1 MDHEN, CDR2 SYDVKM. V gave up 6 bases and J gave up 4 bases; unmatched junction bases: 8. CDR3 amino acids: CASSLQGASADTQYF. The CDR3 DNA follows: TGTGCCAGCAGCCTACAGGGGGCATCTGCAGATACGCAGTATTTT.

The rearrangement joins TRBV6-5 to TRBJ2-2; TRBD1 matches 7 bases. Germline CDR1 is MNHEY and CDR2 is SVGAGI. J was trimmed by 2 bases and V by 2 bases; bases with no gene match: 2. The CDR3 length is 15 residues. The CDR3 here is CASSYVGGNTGELFF. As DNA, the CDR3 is TGTGCCAGCAGTTACGTAGGGGGCAACACCGGGGAGCTGTTTTTT.

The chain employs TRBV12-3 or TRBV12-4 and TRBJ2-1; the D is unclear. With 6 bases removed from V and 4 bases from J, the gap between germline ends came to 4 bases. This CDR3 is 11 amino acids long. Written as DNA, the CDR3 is TGTGCCAGCAGGGAGTACAATGAGCAGTTCTTC. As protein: CASREYNEQFF.

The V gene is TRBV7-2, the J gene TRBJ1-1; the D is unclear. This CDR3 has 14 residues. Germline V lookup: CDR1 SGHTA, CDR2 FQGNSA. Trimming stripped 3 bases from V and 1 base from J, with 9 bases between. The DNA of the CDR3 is TGTGCCAGCAGCTTGGCCGCAGGGAACACTGAAGCTTTCTTT. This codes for CASSLAAGNTEAFF.

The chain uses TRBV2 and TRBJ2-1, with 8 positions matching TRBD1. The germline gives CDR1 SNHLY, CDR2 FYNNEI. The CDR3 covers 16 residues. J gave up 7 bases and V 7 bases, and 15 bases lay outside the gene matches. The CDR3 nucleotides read TGTGCCAGCACCCGATCAGGGGGCGTAGAAGTTAATGAGCAGTTCTTC. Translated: CASTRSGGVEVNEQFF.

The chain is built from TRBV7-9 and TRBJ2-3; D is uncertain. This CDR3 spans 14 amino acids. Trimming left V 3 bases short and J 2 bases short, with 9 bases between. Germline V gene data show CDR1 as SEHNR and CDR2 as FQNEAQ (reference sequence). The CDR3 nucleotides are TGTGCCAGCAGCTTGTCCCTAGACACAGATACGCAGTATTTT. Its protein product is CASSLSLDTDTQYF.

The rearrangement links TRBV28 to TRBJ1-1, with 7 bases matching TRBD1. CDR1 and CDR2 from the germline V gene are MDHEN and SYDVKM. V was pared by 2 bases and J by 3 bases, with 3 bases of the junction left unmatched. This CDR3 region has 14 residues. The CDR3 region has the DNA TGTGCCAGCAGTTTAGGGGGACAGCACACTGAAGCTTTCTTT. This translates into CASSLGGQHTEAFF.

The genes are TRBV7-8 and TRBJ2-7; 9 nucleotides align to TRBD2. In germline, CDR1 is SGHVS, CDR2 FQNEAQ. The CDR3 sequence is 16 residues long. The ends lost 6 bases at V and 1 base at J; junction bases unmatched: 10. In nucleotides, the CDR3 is TGTGCCAGCAGTCCTAATAGCGGGGGCTTGTCCTACGAGCAGTACTTC. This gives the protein CASSPNSGGLSYEQYF. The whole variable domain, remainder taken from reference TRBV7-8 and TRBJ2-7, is GAGVSQSPRYKVAKRGQDVALRCDPISGHVSLFWYQQALGQGPEFLTYFQNEAQLDKSGLPSDRFFAERPEGSVSTLKIQRTQQEDSAVYLCASSPNSGGLSYEQYFGPGTRLTVT.